In this sample, the clone carrying this T cell receptor beta chain turned up once. V was cut by 7 bases and J by 2 bases, with 17 bases left in between. Germline-derived CDR1 and CDR2 are MDHEN and SYDVKM. The length of the CDR3 is 15 residues. Original data processing: It was from reference gene primer amplification that nucleated cell counts were estimated. Libraries were prepared by immunoSEQ multiplex PCR; TCRdb keeps only in-frame clonotypes and omits some of them. That table supplies the V and J calls and clone size; D and trimming were determined from the DNA. This table holds fewer than 200,000 clones, about 85% found once. The data derive from a study of blood T cell repertoires in COVID-19.

This clonotype was sampled from a man aged 35-49 years with acute or convalescent COVID-19. The gene calls are TRBV28 and TRBJ1-2; D uncertain. Sequenced: peripheral blood. The DNA of the CDR3 is TGTGCCAGCACCCCACGGGGAGCGGGAAACTATGGCTACACCTTC. Encoded protein: CASTPRGAGNYGYTF.